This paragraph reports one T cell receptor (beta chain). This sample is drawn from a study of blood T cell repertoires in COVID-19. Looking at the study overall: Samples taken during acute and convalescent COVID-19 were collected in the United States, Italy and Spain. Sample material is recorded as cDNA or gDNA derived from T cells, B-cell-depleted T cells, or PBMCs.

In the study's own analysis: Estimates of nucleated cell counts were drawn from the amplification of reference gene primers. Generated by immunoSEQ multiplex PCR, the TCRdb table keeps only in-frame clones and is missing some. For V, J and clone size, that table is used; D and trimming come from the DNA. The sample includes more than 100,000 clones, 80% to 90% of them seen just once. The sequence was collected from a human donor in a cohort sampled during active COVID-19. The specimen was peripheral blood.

The CDR3 DNA sequence: TGTGCCAGCACTTCTTTACCCGGGACAGGGGTCAGGAATGAGCAGTTCTTC. This gives the protein CASTSLPGTGVRNEQFF. This chain uses TRBV7-2 with TRBJ2-1; TRBD1 aligns across 10 bases. V was pared by 7 bases and J by 7 bases, with 16 bases of the junction left unmatched. The CDR3 extends over 17 amino acids. The germline gives CDR1 SGHTA, CDR2 FQGNSA.